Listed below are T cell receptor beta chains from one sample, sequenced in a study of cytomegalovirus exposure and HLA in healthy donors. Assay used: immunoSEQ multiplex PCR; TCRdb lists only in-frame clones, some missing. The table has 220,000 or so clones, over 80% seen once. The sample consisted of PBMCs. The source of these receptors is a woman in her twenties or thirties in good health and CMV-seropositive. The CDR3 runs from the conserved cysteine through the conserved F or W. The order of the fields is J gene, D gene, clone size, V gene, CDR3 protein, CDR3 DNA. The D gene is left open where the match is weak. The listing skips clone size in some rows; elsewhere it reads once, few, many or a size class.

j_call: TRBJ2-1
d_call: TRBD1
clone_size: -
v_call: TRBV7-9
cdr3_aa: CASSPRTGLFF
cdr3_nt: TGTGCCAGCAGCCCCCGGACAGGGCTGTTCTTC

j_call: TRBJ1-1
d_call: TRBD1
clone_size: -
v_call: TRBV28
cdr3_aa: CASSTGQGTEAFF
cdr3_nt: TGTGCCAGCAGTACGGGACAGGGAACTGAAGCTTTCTTT

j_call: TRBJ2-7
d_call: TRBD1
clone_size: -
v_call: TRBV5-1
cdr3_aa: CASSGTSGTGVEQYF
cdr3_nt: TGCGCCAGCAGCGGGACCTCCGGGACAGGGGTTGAGCAGTACTTC

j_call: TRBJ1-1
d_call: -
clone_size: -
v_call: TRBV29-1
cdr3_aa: CSADGGMNTEAFF
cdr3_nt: TGCAGCGCGGACGGTGGGATGAACACTGAAGCTTTCTTT

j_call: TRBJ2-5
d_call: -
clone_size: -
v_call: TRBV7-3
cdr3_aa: CASSLNSGETQYF
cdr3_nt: TGTGCCAGCAGCTTAAACTCCGGGGAGACCCAGTACTTC

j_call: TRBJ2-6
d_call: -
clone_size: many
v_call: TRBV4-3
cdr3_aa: CASSQDEGAGANVLTF
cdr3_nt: TGCGCCAGCAGCCAAGATGAAGGGGCAGGGGCCAACGTCCTGACTTTC

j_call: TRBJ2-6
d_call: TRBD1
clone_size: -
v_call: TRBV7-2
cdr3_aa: CASSSNTGDSGANVLTF
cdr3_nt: TGTGCCAGCAGCTCAAACACAGGGGACTCTGGGGCCAACGTCCTGACTTTC

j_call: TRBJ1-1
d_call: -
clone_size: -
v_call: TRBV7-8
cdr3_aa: CASSLGGKHFEAFF
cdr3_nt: TGTGCCAGCAGCTTAGGGGGAAAACACTTTGAAGCTTTCTTT

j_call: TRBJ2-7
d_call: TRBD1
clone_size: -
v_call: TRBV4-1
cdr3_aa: CASSHFRQGAYEQYF
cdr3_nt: TGCGCCAGCAGCCACTTTCGACAGGGGGCGTACGAGCAGTACTTC

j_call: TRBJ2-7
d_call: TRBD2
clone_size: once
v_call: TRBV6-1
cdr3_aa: CASSEDAREGYEQYF
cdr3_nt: TGTGCCAGCAGTGAAGATGCGCGGGAGGGCTACGAGCAGTACTTC

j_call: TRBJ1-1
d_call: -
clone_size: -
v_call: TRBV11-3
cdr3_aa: CASSLGRTEAFF
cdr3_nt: TGTGCCAGCAGCCTAGGGCGAACTGAAGCTTTCTTT

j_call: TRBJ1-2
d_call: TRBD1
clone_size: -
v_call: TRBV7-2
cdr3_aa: CASSLAGTGGHGYTF
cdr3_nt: TGTGCCAGCAGCTTAGCTGGGACAGGGGGCCATGGCTACACCTTC

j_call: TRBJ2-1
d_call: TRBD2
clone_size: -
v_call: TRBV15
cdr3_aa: CATSVGLGNEQFF
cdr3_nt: TGTGCCACCAGCGTCGGACTAGGCAATGAGCAGTTCTTC

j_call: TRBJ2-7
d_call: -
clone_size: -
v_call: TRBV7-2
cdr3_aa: CASSYTASYEQYF
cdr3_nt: TGTGCCAGCAGCTATACAGCCTCGTACGAGCAGTACTTC

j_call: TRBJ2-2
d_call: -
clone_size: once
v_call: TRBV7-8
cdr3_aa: CASSLARGVNTGELFF
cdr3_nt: TGTGCCAGCAGCTTAGCTCGAGGGGTTAACACCGGGGAGCTGTTTTTT

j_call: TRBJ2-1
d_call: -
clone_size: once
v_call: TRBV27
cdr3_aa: CASSSPPGVNEQFF
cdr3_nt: TGTGCCAGCAGTTCCCCCCCCGGGGTCAATGAGCAGTTCTTC

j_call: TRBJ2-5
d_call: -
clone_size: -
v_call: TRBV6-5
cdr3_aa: CASGEWETQYF
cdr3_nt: TGTGCCAGCGGAGAGTGGGAGACCCAGTACTTC

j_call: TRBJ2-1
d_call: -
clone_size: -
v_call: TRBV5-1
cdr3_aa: CASSFLNPSGNEQFF
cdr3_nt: TGCGCCAGCAGCTTCCTAAACCCTAGTGGGAATGAGCAGTTCTTC

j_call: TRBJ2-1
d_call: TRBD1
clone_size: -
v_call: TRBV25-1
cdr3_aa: CASSKGQGAAEQFF
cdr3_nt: TGTGCCAGCAGTAAGGGACAGGGGGCCGCGGAGCAGTTCTTC

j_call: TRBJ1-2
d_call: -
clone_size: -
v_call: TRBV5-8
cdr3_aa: CASSLGWSYTF
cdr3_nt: TGTGCCAGCAGCTTGGGTTGGAGCTACACCTTC

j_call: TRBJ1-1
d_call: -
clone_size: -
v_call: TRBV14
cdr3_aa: CASSQLWNTEAFF
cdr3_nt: TGTGCCAGCAGCCAATTATGGAACACTGAAGCTTTCTTT

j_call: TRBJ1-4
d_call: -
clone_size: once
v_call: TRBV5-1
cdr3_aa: CASKSYEEYPAEKLFF
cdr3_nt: TGCGCCAGCAAATCGTACGAAGAGTACCCCGCCGAAAAACTGTTTTTT

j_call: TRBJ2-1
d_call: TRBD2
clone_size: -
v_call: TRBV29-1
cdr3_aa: CSVEEGLAGRISSYNEQFF
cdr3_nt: TGCAGCGTTGAAGAGGGACTAGCGGGACGAATTAGCTCCTACAATGAGCAGTTCTTC

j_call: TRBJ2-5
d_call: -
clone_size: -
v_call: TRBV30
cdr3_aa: CAWSYPGPGKTQYF
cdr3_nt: TGTGCCTGGAGTTATCCGGGACCAGGGAAGACCCAGTACTTC

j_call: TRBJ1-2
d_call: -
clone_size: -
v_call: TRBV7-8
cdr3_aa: CASSQTAWGYTF
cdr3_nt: TGTGCCAGCAGCCAGACCGCTTGGGGCTACACCTTC

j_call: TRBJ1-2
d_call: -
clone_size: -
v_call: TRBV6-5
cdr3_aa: CASSYNPVTYGYTF
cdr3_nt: TGTGCCAGCAGTTACAATCCAGTTACCTATGGCTACACCTTC

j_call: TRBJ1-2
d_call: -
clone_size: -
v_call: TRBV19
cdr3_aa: CASSSDRLDGYTF
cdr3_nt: TGTGCCAGTAGTTCCGACAGGCTAGATGGCTACACCTTC

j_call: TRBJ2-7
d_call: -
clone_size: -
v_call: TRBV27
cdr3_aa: CASRDGESRIYEQYF
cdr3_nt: TGTGCCAGCAGGGACGGGGAAAGCCGTATCTACGAGCAGTACTTC